This T cell receptor beta chain was recorded in a study of regulatory T cells in long-lasting Graves disease. The study, taken as a whole, reports: Repertoires from persistent disease leaned toward TRBV28, TRBJ1-2 and TRBJ2-5.

Construction of the TCR beta libraries employed iRepertoire HTBI primers in conjunction with Arm-PCR of CDR3 regions. TCRdb recomputed calls from the multiplex PCR reads with MiXCR, one row per CDR3 protein. This sample has 440,000 or so distinct CDR3 sequences, with about 15% found just once. This clonotype was counted many times. Its antigen remains unidentified. The time point: newly diagnosed GD, antithyroid drugs for less than 3 months. TCR sequences were obtained from RNA taken from PBMCs. The authors diagnosed Graves' disease using American Thyroid Association guidelines. In germline, CDR1 is MNHNS, CDR2 SASEGT. This CDR3 has 15 amino acids. V lost 3 bases, J lost 4 bases, and 15 bases lay in between. These same data were also listed under a study on T cells in Graves' hyperthyroidism and ophthalmopathy. That report notes: Thyroid ultrasound, orbital computed tomography, clinical symptoms, and serum thyroxine and TRAb underpinned diagnoses.

Sequencing was performed on peripheral blood mononuclear cells (PBMCs), taken at new diagnosis, from a patient treated with antithyroid drugs. The rearrangement joins TRBV6-1 to TRBJ1-2; D is perhaps TRBD1 (6 bases). The clonotype was recovered from a woman younger than 45 with Graves disease. The CDR3 reads CASSDSRGFSYGYTF. The CDR3 DNA reads TGTGCCAGCAGTGATAGCAGGGGATTTTCCTATGGCTACACCTTC.